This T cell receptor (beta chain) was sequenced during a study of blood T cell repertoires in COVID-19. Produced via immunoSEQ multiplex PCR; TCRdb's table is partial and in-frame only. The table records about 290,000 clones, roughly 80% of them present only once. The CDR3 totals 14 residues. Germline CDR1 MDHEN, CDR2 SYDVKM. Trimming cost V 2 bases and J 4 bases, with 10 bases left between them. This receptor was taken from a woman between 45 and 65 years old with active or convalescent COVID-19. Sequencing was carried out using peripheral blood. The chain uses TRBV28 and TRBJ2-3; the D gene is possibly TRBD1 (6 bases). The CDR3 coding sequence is TGTGCCAGCAGTTTAAGACAGGTAGCAGATACGCAGTATTTT. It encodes CASSLRQVADTQYF. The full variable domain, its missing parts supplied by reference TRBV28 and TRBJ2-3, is DVKVTQSSRYLVKRTGEKVFLECVQDMDHENMFWYRQDPGLGLRLIYFSYDVKMKEKGDIPEGYSVSREKKERFSLILESASTNQTSMYLCASSLRQVADTQYFGPGTRLTVL.